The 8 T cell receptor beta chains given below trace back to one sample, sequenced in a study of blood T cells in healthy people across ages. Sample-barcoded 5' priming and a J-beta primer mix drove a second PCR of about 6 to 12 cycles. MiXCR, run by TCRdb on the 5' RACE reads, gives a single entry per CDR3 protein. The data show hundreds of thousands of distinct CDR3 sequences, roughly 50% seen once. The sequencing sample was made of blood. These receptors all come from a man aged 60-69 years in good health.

The CDR3 region has the DNA TGTGCCAGCAGTTTCCGTGAGATGTATAGGCATGAGCAGTTCTTC. As protein: CASSFREMYRHEQFF. The V call is TRBV27, the J call TRBJ2-1; no clear D gene. V gave up 3 bases and J gave up 8 bases, with 17 bases separating them. Looked up from germline, CDR1 is MNHEY and CDR2 is SMNVEV (reference sequence). The CDR3 has 15 amino acids.

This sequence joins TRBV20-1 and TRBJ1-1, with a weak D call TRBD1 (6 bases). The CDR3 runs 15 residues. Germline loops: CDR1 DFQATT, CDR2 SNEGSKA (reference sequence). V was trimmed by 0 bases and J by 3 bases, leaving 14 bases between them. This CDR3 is CSARDLSRGDTEAFF. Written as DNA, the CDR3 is TGCAGTGCTAGAGATCTCTCCAGGGGAGACACTGAAGCTTTCTTT.

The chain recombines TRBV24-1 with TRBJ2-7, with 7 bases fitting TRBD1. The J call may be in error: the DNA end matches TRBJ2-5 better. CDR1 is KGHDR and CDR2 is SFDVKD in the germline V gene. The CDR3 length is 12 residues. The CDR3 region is CATRDSKETQYF. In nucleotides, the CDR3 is TGTGCCACCCGGGACAGCAAAGAGACCCAGTACTTC.

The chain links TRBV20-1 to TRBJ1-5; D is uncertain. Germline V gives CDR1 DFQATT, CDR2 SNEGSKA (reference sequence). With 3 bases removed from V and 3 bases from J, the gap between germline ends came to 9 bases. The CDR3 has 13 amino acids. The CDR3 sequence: CSARAVDNQPQHF. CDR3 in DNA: TGCAGTGCTAGGGCCGTTGACAATCAGCCCCAGCATTTT.

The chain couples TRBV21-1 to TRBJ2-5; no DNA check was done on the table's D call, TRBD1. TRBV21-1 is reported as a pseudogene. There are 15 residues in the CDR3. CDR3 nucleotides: TGTGCCAGCAGCCTCGGCAGCCCCCGTGGGGAGACCCAGTACTTC. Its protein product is CASSLGSPRGETQYF.

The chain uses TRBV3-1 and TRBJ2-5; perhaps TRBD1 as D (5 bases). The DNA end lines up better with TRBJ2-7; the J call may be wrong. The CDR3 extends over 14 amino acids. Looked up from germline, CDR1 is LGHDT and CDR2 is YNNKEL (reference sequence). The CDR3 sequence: CASSQDTQGYEQYF. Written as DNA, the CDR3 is TGTGCCAGCAGCCAAGACACCCAGGGCTACGAGCAGTACTTC.

This CDR3 reads CATTGGKLESPLHF. DNA of the CDR3: TGTGCCACCACCGGAGGGAAACTCGAATCACCCCTCCACTTT. J is TRBJ1-6 and V is TRBV15; D gene ambiguous. V was clipped by 7 bases and J by 10 bases, with 17 bases between them. The CDR3 extends over 14 amino acids. In germline, CDR1 is LNHNV, CDR2 YYDKDF (reference sequence).

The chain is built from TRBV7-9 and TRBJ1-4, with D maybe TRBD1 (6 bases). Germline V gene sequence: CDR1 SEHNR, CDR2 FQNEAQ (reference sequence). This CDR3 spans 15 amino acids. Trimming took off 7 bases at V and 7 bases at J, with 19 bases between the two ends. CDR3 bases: TGTGCCAGCAACCCAGGACAGTCGGATGGTGAAAAACTGTTTTTT. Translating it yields CASNPGQSDGEKLFF.